These 25 T cell receptor beta chains were all obtained from the same sample, sequenced in a study of T-cell memory formation after mild COVID-19. TCRdb ran MiXCR on the 5' RACE reads and lists one entry per CDR3 protein. The sample has about 430,000 distinct CDR3 sequences; more than 20% are singletons. The sample consisted of PBMCs or a T cell subset sorted from them (not recorded which). The receptor source for this set is an adult woman who had mild COVID-19 (a few samples of this study predate the infection). Cell type and time point are not known.

The CDR3: CASSAGGQNNEQFF. Written as DNA, the CDR3 is TGCGCCAGCAGCGCCGGGGGACAAAACAATGAGCAGTTCTTC. The chain couples TRBV5-1 to TRBJ2-1; D is tentatively TRBD1 or TRBD2 (6 bases each). The germline V and J ends were trimmed by 4 bases and 5 bases, with 13 bases remaining between them. This CDR3 has 14 residues. Looked up from germline, CDR1 is SGHRS and CDR2 is YFSETQ.

In its sample, this clonotype was seen many times. This chain links TRBV5-1 with TRBJ1-1; no clear D gene. V was cut by 0 bases and J by 6 bases, with 9 bases left in between. The CDR3 has 13 residues. Looked up from germline, CDR1 is SGHRS and CDR2 is YFSETQ. CDR3 sequence: CASSLGERAEAFF. CDR3 coding DNA: TGCGCCAGCAGCTTGGGGGAGAGGGCTGAAGCTTTCTTT.

The rearrangement joins TRBV29-1 to TRBJ2-2, with 10 bases that match TRBD1. Germline V gene lookup returns CDR1 SQVTM and CDR2 ANQGSEA. J lost 3 bases, V lost 7 bases, and 11 bases had no gene match. The CDR3 contains 16 residues. This chain's CDR3 is CSAAVRDRGYTGELFF. CDR3 bases: TGCAGCGCCGCGGTCCGGGACAGGGGCTACACCGGGGAGCTGTTTTTT.

The V call is TRBV7-2, the J call TRBJ2-3; D unclear. The CDR3 sequence is 14 residues long. Between the trimmed V and J ends, which lost 5 bases and 0 bases, there was a span of 9 bases. In germline, CDR1 is SGHTA, CDR2 FQGNSA. In DNA form, the CDR3 reads TGTGCCAGCAGCGCACTGGCAAGCACAGATACGCAGTATTTT. Its protein product is CASSALASTDTQYF.

This clonotype was counted only a few times. The V call is TRBV7-9, the J call TRBJ2-7; TRBD1 matches 10 bases. V was clipped by 4 bases and J by 1 base; unmatched bases: 13. Germline CDR1 SEHNR, CDR2 FQNEAQ (reference sequence). This CDR3 has 18 amino acids. The CDR3 reads CASSSDPGQGFESYEQYF. The CDR3 region has the DNA TGTGCCAGCAGCTCCGACCCGGGACAGGGGTTTGAATCCTACGAGCAGTACTTC.

The chain has TRBV5-1 and TRBJ2-7; the match to TRBD1 covers 9 bases. Trimming at V came to 4 bases and at J to 5 bases, leaving 7 bases not matched to a gene. The CDR3 contains 14 residues. Germline lookup yields CDR1 SGHRS and CDR2 YFSETQ. CDR3 sequence: CASSPGTGRNEQYF. As DNA, the CDR3 is TGCGCCAGCAGCCCCGGGACAGGGCGGAACGAGCAGTACTTC.

The chain combines TRBV5-1 with TRBJ1-1; the match to TRBD1 covers 11 bases. Per germline, CDR1 SGHRS and CDR2 YFSETQ. The CDR3 runs to 14 residues. The junction had 3 bases not matched to a gene; V was cut back by 3 bases and J by 5 bases. The CDR3 nucleotides are TGCGCCAGCAGCTGGGGACAGGGGGAGACTGAAGCTTTCTTT. It encodes CASSWGQGETEAFF.

V and J are TRBV7-9 and TRBJ1-4; TRBD1 agrees at 9 bases. The CDR3 covers 15 residues. The germline gives CDR1 SEHNR, CDR2 FQNEAQ (reference sequence). The trim removed 5 bases at V and 6 bases at J, leaving 7 bases unmatched. The CDR3 here is CASSRSGTGYEKLFF. CDR3 coding DNA: TGTGCCAGCAGCCGTTCCGGGACAGGGTATGAAAAACTGTTTTTT.

V and J are TRBV7-8 and TRBJ2-3; the match to TRBD1 covers 7 bases. CDR3 length: 16 residues. Losses at the gene ends were 2 bases for V and 5 bases for J; bases not matched to a gene: 10. Germline V lookup: CDR1 SGHVS, CDR2 FQNEAQ. As DNA, the CDR3 is TGTGCCAGCAGCTTATCCGGGACAGTGCAGGGAGATACGCAGTATTTT. Translation gives CASSLSGTVQGDTQYF. The whole variable domain, filled in from reference TRBV7-8 and TRBJ2-3, reads GAGVSQSPRYKVAKRGQDVALRCDPISGHVSLFWYQQALGQGPEFLTYFQNEAQLDKSGLPSDRFFAERPEGSVSTLKIQRTQQEDSAVYLCASSLSGTVQGDTQYFGPGTRLTVL.

This clonotype was seen more than once but under ten times. This sequence joins TRBV2 and TRBJ1-2; D is ambiguous. The CDR3 loop spans 13 amino acids. V lost 1 base to trimming and J lost 3 bases, with 6 bases between them. CDR1 SNHLY and CDR2 FYNNEI come from the germline V gene. The CDR3 loop is CASSEEHDYGYTF. In DNA, the CDR3 is TGTGCCAGCAGTGAAGAACATGACTATGGCTACACCTTC.

Only a few counts were recorded for this clonotype. The chain uses TRBV10-3 and TRBJ1-2; TRBD1 matches 8 bases. V dropped 6 bases and J dropped 5; count of bases not matched to a gene: 8. The CDR3 is made up of 14 amino acids. Looked up from germline, CDR1 is ENHRY and CDR2 is SYGVKD. The CDR3 protein is CAISPGQGTYGYTF. For the CDR3, the DNA is TGTGCCATCAGCCCAGGACAGGGAACTTATGGCTACACCTTC.

This chain connects TRBV2 to TRBJ1-4, with D unclear. The CDR3 covers 18 residues. Per the germline V gene, CDR1 is SNHLY and CDR2 is FYNNEI. Trimming took 6 bases from V and 4 from J, leaving 24 bases between them. The CDR3 spells CASRPLLDEGKYNEKLFF. The CDR3 DNA reads as TGTGCCAGCAGACCCCTCCTCGACGAGGGCAAATATAATGAAAAACTGTTTTTT.

The chain is built from TRBV12-3 or TRBV12-4 and TRBJ2-3; possible D gene TRBD1, 5 bases. The CDR3 has 14 amino acids. The V and J ends lost 3 bases and 0 bases respectively, with 7 bases between them. The CDR3 sequence is CASSFAGSTDTQYF. In nucleotides, the CDR3 is TGTGCCAGCAGTTTTGCAGGGAGCACAGATACGCAGTATTTT.

The chain has TRBV18 and TRBJ2-7; D may be TRBD1 (6 bases). Trimming left V 2 bases short and J 3 bases short, with 14 bases between. The CDR3 covers 15 residues. Germline values: CDR1 KGHSH, CDR2 LQKENI. CDR3 sequence (DNA): TGTGCCAGCTCACCATTGCTGGACAGCGGCTACGAGCAGTACTTC. This codes for CASSPLLDSGYEQYF.

The V gene is TRBV7-9, the J gene TRBJ2-3; a weak D match, TRBD2 (6 bases). Deletions cut 4 bases from V and 3 bases from J, with 14 bases between. The CDR3 has 15 residues. The germline V gene encodes CDR1 SEHNR and CDR2 FQNEAQ (reference sequence). CDR3 bases: TGTGCCAGCAGCTCATTTCTGGGGGGAACAGATACGCAGTATTTT. Residues: CASSSFLGGTDTQYF.

There are a few counts of this clonotype. The chain links TRBV15 to TRBJ2-5; the match to TRBD1 covers 11 bases. CDR3 length: 17 amino acids. With 0 bases clipped from V and 7 bases from J, the junction kept 10 bases outside the gene matches. Looked up from germline, CDR1 is LNHNV and CDR2 is YYDKDF (reference sequence). CDR3 sequence (DNA): TGTGCCACCAGCAGAGATCGCGGGGGACAGGGGGTCCGGACCCAGTACTTC. Translation gives CATSRDRGGQGVRTQYF. Full variable domain (rest looked up from reference TRBV15 and TRBJ2-5): DAMVIQNPRYQVTQFGKPVTLSCSQTLNHNVMYWYQQKSSQAPKLLFHYYDKDFNNEADTPDNFQSRRPNTSFCFLDIRSPGLGDTAMYLCATSRDRGGQGVRTQYFGPGTRLLVL.

This rearrangement joins TRBV9 to TRBJ2-5; 8 bases map to TRBD2. V lost 7 bases to trimming and J lost 4 bases; unmatched junction nucleotides: 9. This CDR3 spans 14 amino acids. Germline V CDR1 and CDR2: SGDLS, YYNGEE. CDR3 sequence reads: CASSNGRAGETQYF. CDR3 in DNA: TGTGCCAGCTCTAACGGGAGGGCGGGAGAGACCCAGTACTTC.

This clonotype was seen only a few times. The CDR3 nucleotides are TGCAGTGCTAGAGATACTGGACAGGGCTACGAGCAGTACTTC. Encoded protein: CSARDTGQGYEQYF. The chain couples TRBV20-1 to TRBJ2-7; 8 bases align to TRBD1. This CDR3 is built from 14 residues. Trimming removed 0 bases from V and 3 bases from J; junction bases left unmatched: 4. CDR1 is DFQATT, CDR2 SNEGSKA, per germline (reference sequence).

The V and J genes are TRBV12-3 or TRBV12-4 and TRBJ2-1, with D tentatively TRBD2 (5 bases). This CDR3 has 17 amino acids. V was cut by 5 bases and J by 7 bases, with 24 bases left in between. CDR3 sequence: CASSPIGVGRRGNEQFF. CDR3 nucleotide sequence: TGTGCCAGCAGTCCAATCGGGGTTGGACGGAGAGGGAATGAGCAGTTCTTC.

This clonotype was detected only a few times. V gene TRBV29-1 combines with J gene TRBJ1-2; D unresolved. The CDR3 sequence is 14 residues long. Trimming shortened V by 5 bases and J by 5 bases, and 18 bases separated the two germline ends. The germline gives CDR1 SQVTM, CDR2 ANQGSEA. CDR3 in amino acids: CSVPKVSRGYGYTF. The CDR3, as DNA: TGCAGCGTTCCAAAAGTCAGTCGGGGTTATGGCTACACCTTC.

This chain connects TRBV23-1 to TRBJ2-5; 7 bases are a match to TRBD1. TRBV23-1 is an ORF; its function is uncertain. This CDR3 is built from 16 residues. Trimming cost V 1 base and J 3 bases; bases outside gene matches: 8. CDR3 sequence reads: CASSQWVGQGEETQYF. The CDR3 DNA follows: TGCGCCAGCAGTCAATGGGTCGGGCAGGGGGAAGAGACCCAGTACTTC.

J is TRBJ1-2 and V is TRBV7-2; D is uncertain. Germline CDR1 and CDR2: SGHTA and FQGNSA. This CDR3 has 12 amino acids. Trimming cost V 4 bases and J 7 bases, with 10 bases left between them. In nucleotides, the CDR3 is TGTGCCAGCAGCTCCGGGCCGGGTGGCTACACCTTC. Protein sequence: CASSSGPGGYTF.

The chain links TRBV11-2 to TRBJ2-1, with D tentatively TRBD1 (6 bases). In germline, CDR1 is SGHAT, CDR2 FQNNGV. The ends were cut back, 1 base at V and 0 bases at J, with 10 bases in the middle. CDR3 length: 16 residues. The DNA of the CDR3 is TGTGCCAGCAGCTTAGTTGGCAGGGGCTCCTACAATGAGCAGTTCTTC. Translated: CASSLVGRGSYNEQFF.

The genes are TRBV11-2 and TRBJ2-4; 7 positions match TRBD2. The CDR3 consists of 16 residues. Trimming cost V 1 base and J 4 bases; bases outside gene matches: 7. Germline-derived CDR1 and CDR2 are SGHAT and FQNNGV. For the CDR3, the DNA is TGTGCCAGCAGCTTAGTGGGGGGGGACCGAAAAAACATTCAGTACTTC. Translated: CASSLVGGDRKNIQYF.

This clonotype was seen only a few times. CDR3 coding DNA: TGTGCCAGCAGCTTAGGTGACGGCGGGGGGACAGATACGCAGTATTTT. Residues: CASSLGDGGGTDTQYF. The chain is built from TRBV7-9 and TRBJ2-3, with 8 bases matching TRBD2. The trim removed 1 base at V and 3 bases at J, leaving 6 bases unmatched. The V gene's germline CDR1 is SEHNR and CDR2 FQNEAQ (reference sequence). The CDR3 loop spans 16 amino acids.